These T cell receptor beta chains were read from a single sample in a study of T cells in Graves' hyperthyroidism and ophthalmopathy. TCRdb analysed the multiplex PCR reads with MiXCR anew, one entry per CDR3 protein. Here the sample spans about 250,000 distinct CDR3 sequences, roughly 20% being singletons. Source material: blood. The receptors here all came from a man aged 25 to 45 with Graves' ophthalmopathy. Both conserved end residues are part of each CDR3. Each record gives: V gene, clone size, D gene, J gene, CDR3 protein, CDR3 DNA. The D gene is left open where the match is weak. Clone size, where shown, is once, few, many, or a class for clones that have expanded.

v_call: TRBV4-1; clone_size: once; d_call: TRBD2; j_call: TRBJ2-7; cdr3_aa: CASSQPTSGTYEQYF; cdr3_nt: TGCGCCAGCAGCCAGCCAACTAGCGGCACCTACGAGCAGTACTTC
v_call: TRBV9; clone_size: NA; d_call: TRBD1; j_call: TRBJ2-1; cdr3_aa: CASSGPGTGYNEQFF; cdr3_nt: TGTGCCAGCAGCGGTCCCGGGACAGGTTACAATGAGCAGTTCTTC
v_call: TRBV11-3; clone_size: few; d_call: NA; j_call: TRBJ1-1; cdr3_aa: CASSSSSWDTEAFF; cdr3_nt: TGTGCCAGCAGCTCTTCTTCTTGGGACACTGAAGCTTTCTTT
v_call: TRBV7-3; clone_size: many; d_call: NA; j_call: TRBJ2-5; cdr3_aa: CASRVTGTQETQYF; cdr3_nt: TGTGCCAGCAGAGTTACAGGGACGCAAGAGACCCAGTACTTC
v_call: TRBV11-2; clone_size: NA; d_call: TRBD2; j_call: TRBJ2-1; cdr3_aa: CASSLVAGGVYNEQFF; cdr3_nt: TGTGCCAGCAGCTTAGTAGCGGGAGGGGTGTACAATGAGCAGTTCTTC
v_call: TRBV6-1; clone_size: few; d_call: TRBD1; j_call: TRBJ2-3; cdr3_aa: CASSNRGASTDTQYF; cdr3_nt: TGTGCCAGCAGTAACAGGGGAGCCAGCACAGATACGCAGTATTTT
v_call: TRBV4-1; clone_size: NA; d_call: TRBD1; j_call: TRBJ2-6; cdr3_aa: CASSLTGGYGANVLTF; cdr3_nt: TGCGCCAGCAGCCTGACAGGGGGCTATGGGGCCAACGTCCTGACTTTC
v_call: TRBV2; clone_size: many; d_call: TRBD1; j_call: TRBJ1-1; cdr3_aa: CASRRQGGNTEAFF; cdr3_nt: TGTGCCAGCAGAAGACAGGGGGGGAACACTGAAGCTTTCTTT
v_call: TRBV12-3/TRBV12-4; clone_size: many; d_call: NA; j_call: TRBJ2-1; cdr3_aa: CASSFLGNEQFF; cdr3_nt: TGTGCCAGCAGTTTTCTGGGGAATGAGCAGTTCTTC
v_call: TRBV30; clone_size: NA; d_call: NA; j_call: TRBJ1-5; cdr3_aa: CAWSVRRGQGGFQPQHF; cdr3_nt: TGTGCCTGGAGTGTACGCCGGGGCCAAGGAGGTTTTCAGCCCCAGCATTTT
v_call: TRBV19; clone_size: NA; d_call: TRBD1; j_call: TRBJ2-3; cdr3_aa: CASSTEDRGLESDTQYF; cdr3_nt: TGTGCCAGTAGTACCGAGGACAGGGGGCTAGAGTCAGATACGCAGTATTTT
v_call: TRBV30; clone_size: NA; d_call: TRBD1; j_call: TRBJ2-5; cdr3_aa: CAWSVGQGGTQYF; cdr3_nt: TGTGCCTGGAGTGTAGGACAGGGGGGGACCCAGTACTTC
v_call: TRBV27; clone_size: few; d_call: NA; j_call: TRBJ2-7; cdr3_aa: CASSLSSGEQYF; cdr3_nt: TGTGCCAGCAGTTTATCCAGTGGGGAGCAGTACTTC
v_call: TRBV12-3/TRBV12-4; clone_size: few; d_call: TRBD1; j_call: TRBJ1-5; cdr3_aa: CASTEGTGGFQPQHF; cdr3_nt: TGTGCCAGCACCGAGGGAACAGGGGGTTTTCAGCCCCAGCATTTT
v_call: TRBV24-1; clone_size: few; d_call: TRBD2; j_call: TRBJ2-1; cdr3_aa: CATSEGLAILPGNEQFF; cdr3_nt: TGTGCCACCAGTGAGGGACTAGCGATCCTTCCAGGCAATGAGCAGTTCTTC
v_call: TRBV4-2; clone_size: few; d_call: TRBD1; j_call: TRBJ1-1; cdr3_aa: CASSHTGGLVTEAFF; cdr3_nt: TGTGCCAGCAGCCATACAGGGGGCTTGGTCACTGAAGCTTTCTTT
v_call: TRBV27; clone_size: few; d_call: NA; j_call: TRBJ1-1; cdr3_aa: CASSLSAGGNTEAFF; cdr3_nt: TGTGCCAGCAGTTTATCGGCAGGTGGGAACACTGAAGCTTTCTTT
v_call: TRBV19; clone_size: NA; d_call: TRBD2; j_call: TRBJ2-3; cdr3_aa: CASSISLRTSRADTQYF; cdr3_nt: TGTGCCAGTAGTATTAGCCTGCGGACTAGTCGGGCAGATACGCAGTATTTT
v_call: TRBV11-3; clone_size: NA; d_call: TRBD1; j_call: TRBJ1-5; cdr3_aa: CASSSDRDRDLSNQPQHF; cdr3_nt: TGTGCCAGCAGCTCTGATCGGGACAGGGATTTATCAAATCAGCCCCAGCATTTT
v_call: TRBV20-1; clone_size: NA; d_call: TRBD2; j_call: TRBJ2-1; cdr3_aa: CSALRLAETYNEQFF; cdr3_nt: TGCAGTGCTCTCCGACTAGCGGAGACCTACAATGAGCAGTTCTTC
v_call: TRBV3-1; clone_size: many; d_call: TRBD1; j_call: TRBJ1-1; cdr3_aa: CATTGGTEAFF; cdr3_nt: TGTGCCACTACAGGGGGAACTGAAGCTTTCTTT
v_call: TRBV28; clone_size: NA; d_call: NA; j_call: TRBJ2-5; cdr3_aa: CASSRQTETQYF; cdr3_nt: TGTGCCAGCAGTCGACAGACGGAGACCCAGTACTTC
v_call: TRBV6-2/TRBV6-3; clone_size: NA; d_call: NA; j_call: TRBJ2-7; cdr3_aa: CASTPQAVSSYEQYF; cdr3_nt: TGTGCCAGCACCCCACAGGCGGTCTCTTCCTACGAGCAGTACTTC
v_call: TRBV7-8; clone_size: many; d_call: TRBD2; j_call: TRBJ2-5; cdr3_aa: CASTLGPTSRTQYF; cdr3_nt: TGTGCCAGCACACTGGGCCCGACTAGCCGTACCCAGTACTTC
v_call: TRBV6-1; clone_size: few; d_call: NA; j_call: TRBJ2-7; cdr3_aa: CASRKTGTTAWTYEQYF; cdr3_nt: TGTGCCAGCAGGAAAACAGGGACTACAGCATGGACCTACGAGCAGTACTTC
v_call: TRBV27; clone_size: NA; d_call: NA; j_call: TRBJ2-5; cdr3_aa: CASSFEGRSEETQYF; cdr3_nt: TGTGCCAGCAGTTTTGAAGGGCGGTCAGAAGAGACCCAGTACTTC
v_call: TRBV12-5; clone_size: NA; d_call: NA; j_call: TRBJ1-1; cdr3_aa: CASGLGFNTEAFF; cdr3_nt: TGTGCTAGTGGCCTCGGGTTTAACACTGAAGCTTTCTTT
v_call: TRBV28; clone_size: NA; d_call: NA; j_call: TRBJ2-1; cdr3_aa: CASFSPFDEQFF; cdr3_nt: TGTGCCAGTTTCTCCCCTTTCGATGAGCAGTTCTTC
v_call: TRBV11-2; clone_size: many; d_call: NA; j_call: TRBJ2-7; cdr3_aa: CASSPRTVPYEQYF; cdr3_nt: TGTGCCAGCAGCCCACGGACAGTACCCTACGAGCAGTACTTC
v_call: TRBV28; clone_size: few; d_call: TRBD2; j_call: TRBJ2-2; cdr3_aa: CASSLFNAGEGGQELFF; cdr3_nt: TGTGCCAGCAGTTTATTTAATGCTGGGGAGGGAGGACAAGAACTGTTTTTT